This T cell receptor beta chain derives from a study of cytomegalovirus exposure and HLA in healthy donors. Study in general: Researchers found that approximately 80% of 398 genotyped donors fell within the Caucasian-associated ancestry cluster.

V was trimmed by 0 bases and J by 1 base, leaving 9 bases between them. The germline V gene has CDR1 GTSNPN and CDR2 SVGIG (reference sequence). The length of the CDR3 is 14 residues. A few counts support this clone. The antigen remains unidentified. General study results and limits: Most observed TCR sequences were rare, whereas some public TCRs were detected in many donors. Researchers reported in a later analysis that a missense DCLRE1C variant was tied to TCR beta V- and J-gene trimming.

Use of 60 Vbeta and 13 Jbeta primers characterized the PCR. As processed by the authors: In a later analysis, 70 million to 80 million unique TCR beta chains included roughly 11 million shared by two or more donors. The assay was immunoSEQ multiplex PCR, and TCRdb's table has in-frame clones only and misses some. V and J calls and clone size follow that table, whereas D and trimming were derived from the DNA. The sample records about 140,000 clones, around three quarters being singletons. V usage is TRBV30 and J usage is TRBJ2-5; no firm D call. The sequenced sample consisted of PBMCs. The receptor was derived from a man aged 30-40 years in good health. CDR3 in DNA: TGTGCCTGGAGTGTGGGCAGTAGCCAAGAGACCCAGTACTTC. Translation: CAWSVGSSQETQYF.